The 18 T cell receptor beta chains below all came from one sample that was sequenced in a study of T cell repertoires in cytomegalovirus infection. From the reads, TCRdb called clonotypes with MiXCR, one entry per CDR3 protein. Among about 500,000 distinct CDR3 sequences listed, about 33% were seen once. No antigen is known for these receptors. Sequenced here: cultured PBMCs, sampled from culture after CMV antigen stimulation. The receptors come from a human donor in good health (CMV status not recorded). Some clones in this sample may be carry-over from other donors' samples.

This clonotype was recorded a few times. This chain connects TRBV20-1 to TRBJ2-3; D is perhaps TRBD2 (6 bases). This CDR3 is 14 amino acids long. Germline V gene data show CDR1 as DFQATT and CDR2 as SNEGSKA (reference sequence). V shed 5 bases and J shed 7 bases, with 19 bases lying between them. The CDR3 bases are TGCAGTGCTTTAGAACCGACTAGTCTCTATACGCAGTATTTT. It is translated as CSALEPTSLYTQYF.

This chain connects TRBV9 to TRBJ2-1, with 9 bases lining up with TRBD1. The CDR3 runs to 14 residues. Germline trimming cut 4 bases from V and 8 bases from J; bases unmatched to any gene: 7. The V gene's germline CDR1 is SGDLS and CDR2 YYNGEE. The CDR3 region is CASSPGQGLDEQFF. DNA for the CDR3: TGTGCCAGCAGCCCGGGACAGGGATTGGATGAGCAGTTCTTC.

The chain uses TRBV7-2 and TRBJ2-2, with TRBD2 matching over 12 bases. Unmatched junction bases numbered 7, after V lost 5 bases and J lost 6 bases. Germline CDR1 SGHTA, CDR2 FQGNSA. The CDR3 has 16 residues. CDR3 DNA: TGTGCCAGCAGCGGACTAGCGGGACTATCAGCCGGGGAGCTGTTTTTT. It codes for CASSGLAGLSAGELFF.

This clonotype was seen only a few times. The V and J genes are TRBV19 and TRBJ2-7, with D unresolved. The CDR3 has 12 residues. V lost 8 bases to trimming and J lost 3 bases, with 11 bases between them. Germline V gene sequence: CDR1 LNHDA, CDR2 SQIVND (reference sequence). The CDR3 is CASAGVDYEQYF. Written as DNA, the CDR3 is TGTGCCAGTGCCGGAGTAGACTACGAGCAGTACTTC.

The chain links TRBV7-8 to TRBJ2-5; 12 bases are a match to TRBD2. Germline V gene sequence: CDR1 SGHVS, CDR2 FQNEAQ. This CDR3 is 16 amino acids long. V gave up 4 bases and J gave up 5 bases; unmatched junction bases: 8. CDR3 region: CASSWLAGGPRETQYF. The CDR3 nucleotides read TGTGCCAGCAGCTGGCTAGCGGGAGGGCCTAGGGAGACCCAGTACTTC.

The chain recombines TRBV7-9 with TRBJ2-5; D could derive from TRBD1 or TRBD2 (5 bases each). V dropped 1 base and J dropped 2 bases, with 11 bases sitting between them. CDR3 length: 15 amino acids. Per germline, CDR1 SEHNR and CDR2 FQNEAQ (reference sequence). CDR3 amino acids: CASSLGGRGQETQYF. The CDR3 bases are TGTGCCAGCAGCTTAGGGGGGAGAGGGCAAGAGACCCAGTACTTC.

V is TRBV20-1 and J is TRBJ2-2; D is ambiguous. V was pared by 3 bases and J by 1 base, with 6 bases between. The CDR3 totals 13 residues. Per the germline V gene, CDR1 is DFQATT and CDR2 is SNEGSKA (reference sequence). CDR3 sequence: CSASPQNTGELFF. The CDR3 DNA is TGCAGTGCTAGTCCGCAGAACACCGGGGAGCTGTTTTTT.

This clonotype was detected many times. This rearrangement joins TRBV7-2 to TRBJ1-1; D gene ambiguous. Trimming removed 4 bases from V and 8 bases from J, with 11 bases in between. This CDR3 region has 12 residues. The germline V gene encodes CDR1 SGHTA and CDR2 FQGNSA. The CDR3 loop is CASSSRRVEAFF. CDR3 DNA sequence: TGTGCCAGCAGCTCAAGACGGGTGGAAGCTTTCTTT.

The CDR3 protein is CASSRVGSNTGELFF. The DNA for the CDR3 is TGTGCCAGCAGTAGGGTAGGGTCGAACACCGGGGAGCTGTTTTTT. The rearrangement joins TRBV12-3 or TRBV12-4 to TRBJ2-2; D unresolved. The CDR3 extends over 15 amino acids. Trimming took off 5 bases at V and 0 bases at J, with 10 bases between the two ends.

J is TRBJ2-7 and V is TRBV18; a possible D gene is TRBD1 (5 bases). Germline CDR1 and CDR2: KGHSH and LQKENI. There are 18 residues in the CDR3. Trimming shortened V by 2 bases and J by 6 bases, and 26 bases separated the two germline ends. CDR3 nucleotides: TGTGCCAGCTCACCAAAGCCCCCGGGTGTCGGTCCTACAGGCGAGCAGTACTTC. Translation gives CASSPKPPGVGPTGEQYF.

The chain combines TRBV5-1 with TRBJ2-1; 10 bases match TRBD2. The V and J ends lost 0 bases and 9 bases, in that order; junction bases with no gene match: 6. Germline-derived CDR1 and CDR2 are SGHRS and YFSETQ. The CDR3 runs to 15 residues. The CDR3 loop reads CASSLEVAGGSEQFF. The DNA of the CDR3 is TGCGCCAGCAGCTTGGAGGTAGCGGGAGGAAGTGAGCAGTTCTTC.

The chain is built from TRBV7-2 and TRBJ1-1, with a weak D call TRBD1 (5 bases). Trimming cost V 5 bases and J 5 bases, with 15 bases left between them. CDR1 is SGHTA and CDR2 is FQGNSA in the germline V gene. The CDR3 contains 14 residues. The CDR3 region has the DNA TGTGCCAGCAGCCAAACTGCAGGGAGGACTGAAGCTTTCTTT. Its protein is CASSQTAGRTEAFF.

This clonotype has more than one count but fewer than ten. This chain uses TRBV27 with TRBJ2-5; D unclear. CDR3 length: 16 residues. CDR1 and CDR2 (germline): MNHEY, SMNVEV (reference sequence). Trimming took 0 bases from V and 5 from J, leaving 16 bases between them. CDR3 sequence: CASSLSYMIGYETQYF. The DNA of the CDR3 is TGTGCCAGCAGTTTATCCTATATGATAGGGTACGAGACCCAGTACTTC.

This clonotype came up a few times. The chain joins TRBV7-8 to TRBJ1-1; maybe TRBD1 (5 bases). Looked up from germline, CDR1 is SGHVS and CDR2 is FQNEAQ. The CDR3 is 14 amino acids. V lost 5 bases to trimming and J lost 8 bases, with 18 bases between them. In DNA, the CDR3 is TGTGCCAGCAGCGTGGGGACGTTAGGACGGGAAGCTTTCTTT. Translated: CASSVGTLGREAFF. The variable domain in full, completed from reference TRBV7-8 and TRBJ1-1, reads GAGVSQSPRYKVAKRGQDVALRCDPISGHVSLFWYQQALGQGPEFLTYFQNEAQLDKSGLPSDRFFAERPEGSVSTLKIQRTQQEDSAVYLCASSVGTLGREAFFGQGTRLTVV.

The V and J genes are TRBV27 and TRBJ1-6, with a possible D match to TRBD1 (5 bases). Deletions cut 0 bases from V and 9 bases from J, with 12 bases between. The germline CDR1 and CDR2 sequences are MNHEY and SMNVEV (reference sequence). The CDR3 loop spans 15 amino acids. CDR3 coding DNA: TGTGCCAGCAGTTTATCCGACAGAGTTGTTTCACCCCTCCACTTT. This sequence encodes CASSLSDRVVSPLHF.

This clonotype has just a few counts. Its ends do not fully match the called genes, so a read error is possible. The V call is TRBV7-6, the J call TRBJ2-1; D is possibly TRBD2 (6 bases). Germline-derived CDR1 and CDR2 are SGHVS and FNYEAQ. CDR3 length: 14 amino acids. The CDR3: CASGLVRGSNEQFF. The CDR3 DNA reads as TGTGCCAGCGGCTTAGTTCGGGGGAGCAATGAGCAGTTCTTC.

The J gene is TRBJ2-5, the V gene TRBV10-3, with TRBD1 as a possible D gene (5 bases). This CDR3 is built from 10 residues. V was cut by 5 bases and J by 7 bases, with 5 bases left in between. Looked up from germline, CDR1 is ENHRY and CDR2 is SYGVKD. CDR3 DNA: TGTGCCATCAGTACAGGGACCCAGTACTTC. This codes for CAISTGTQYF.

For this clonotype: A read error may explain this, as a much larger clone is one base away. The V gene is TRBV7-8, the J gene TRBJ2-3; TRBD2 matches at 15 bases. Trimming removed 2 bases from V and 3 bases from J; junction bases left unmatched: 12. The CDR3 has 20 residues. Germline-derived CDR1 and CDR2 are SGHVS and FQNEAQ. Here the CDR3 DNA reads TGTGCCAGCAGCTTACCCATAAACGGACTAGCGGGAGGGGAGACAGATACGCAGTATTTT. Its protein is CASSLPINGLAGGETDTQYF.